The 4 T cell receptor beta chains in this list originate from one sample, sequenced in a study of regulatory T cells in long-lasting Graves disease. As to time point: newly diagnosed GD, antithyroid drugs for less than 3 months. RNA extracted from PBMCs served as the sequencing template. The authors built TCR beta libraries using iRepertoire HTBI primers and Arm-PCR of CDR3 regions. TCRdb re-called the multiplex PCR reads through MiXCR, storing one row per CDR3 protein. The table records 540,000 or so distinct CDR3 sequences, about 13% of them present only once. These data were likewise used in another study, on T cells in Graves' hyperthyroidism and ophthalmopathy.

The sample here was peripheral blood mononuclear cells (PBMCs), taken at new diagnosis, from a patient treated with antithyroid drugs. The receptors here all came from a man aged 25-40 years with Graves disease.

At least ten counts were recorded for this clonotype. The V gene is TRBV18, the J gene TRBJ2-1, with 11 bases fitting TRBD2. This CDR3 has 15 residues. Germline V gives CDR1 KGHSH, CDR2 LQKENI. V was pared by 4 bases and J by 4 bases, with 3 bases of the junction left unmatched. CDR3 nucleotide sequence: TGTGCCAGCTCACAGACTAGCGGGGAATACAATGAGCAGTTCTTC. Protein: CASSQTSGEYNEQFF. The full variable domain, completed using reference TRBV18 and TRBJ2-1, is NAGVMQNPRHLVRRRGQEARLRCSPMKGHSHVYWYRQLPEEGLKFMVYLQKENIIDESGMPKERFSAEFPKEGPSILRIQQVVRGDSAAYFCASSQTSGEYNEQFFGPGTRLTVL.

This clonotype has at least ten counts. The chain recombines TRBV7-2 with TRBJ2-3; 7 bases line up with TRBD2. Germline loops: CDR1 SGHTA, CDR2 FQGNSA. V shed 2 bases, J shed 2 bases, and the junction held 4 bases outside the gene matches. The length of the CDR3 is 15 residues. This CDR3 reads CASSLPSGFTDTQYF. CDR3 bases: TGTGCCAGCAGCTTACCTAGCGGATTCACAGATACGCAGTATTTT.

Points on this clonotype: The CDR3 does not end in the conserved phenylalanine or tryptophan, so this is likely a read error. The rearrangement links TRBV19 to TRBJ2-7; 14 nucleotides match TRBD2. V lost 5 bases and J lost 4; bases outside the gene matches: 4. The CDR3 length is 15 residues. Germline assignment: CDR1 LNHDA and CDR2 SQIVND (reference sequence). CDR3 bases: TGTGCCAGTAGTGACGGACTAGCGGGAGGATACGAGCAGTACCTC. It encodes CASSDGLAGGYEQYL.

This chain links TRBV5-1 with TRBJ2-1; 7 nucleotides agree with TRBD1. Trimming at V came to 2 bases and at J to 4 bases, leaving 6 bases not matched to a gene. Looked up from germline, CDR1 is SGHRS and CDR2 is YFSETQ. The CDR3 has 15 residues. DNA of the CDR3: TGCGCCAGCAGCTTCCTACAGGGGCAGTACAATGAGCAGTTCTTC. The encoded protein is CASSFLQGQYNEQFF.